The 13 T cell receptor beta chains presented below share a single source sample, sequenced in a study of T cells in Graves' hyperthyroidism and ophthalmopathy. RNA transcripts provided the source from which TCR beta CDR3 regions were amplified. Primed by the HTBI set, a first-round RT-PCR was run on the TCR CDR3. TCRdb ran MiXCR on the multiplex PCR reads and lists one entry per CDR3 protein. This table has hundreds of thousands of distinct CDR3 sequences, less than 30% appearing once. Input material: blood. These TCRs come from a man aged 40-55 years with Graves' hyperthyroidism that later progressed to Graves' ophthalmopathy.

This clonotype appeared many times. The V gene is TRBV3-1, the J gene TRBJ1-3, with D tentatively TRBD1 (5 bases). The V gene's germline CDR1 is LGHDT and CDR2 YNNKEL (reference sequence). This CDR3 is built from 15 residues. The V gene lost 4 bases and the J gene lost 0 bases, with 10 bases spanning the gap. CDR3 loop: CASSLGTFSGNTIYF. The CDR3 nucleotides read TGTGCCAGCAGCCTAGGGACCTTCTCTGGAAACACCATATATTTT. The whole variable domain, remainder taken from reference TRBV3-1 and TRBJ1-3, is DTAVSQTPKYLVTQMGNDKSIKCEQNLGHDTMYWYKQDSKKFLKIMFSYNNKELIINETVPNRFSPKSPDKAHLNLHINSLELGDSAVYFCASSLGTFSGNTIYFGEGSWLTVV.

The chain employs TRBV30 and TRBJ2-5, with TRBD2 matching 9 bases. Unmatched junction bases numbered 13, after V lost 3 bases and J lost 5 bases. The CDR3 runs to 16 residues. Germline CDR1 GTSNPN, CDR2 SVGIG (reference sequence). The CDR3 here is CAWRRREGTYGETQYF. For the CDR3, the DNA is TGTGCCTGGAGACGGCGGGAGGGAACTTATGGGGAGACCCAGTACTTC.

This clonotype was counted at least ten times. The chain employs TRBV5-1 and TRBJ2-7; unclear D gene. Trimming took 4 bases from V and 2 from J, leaving 7 bases between them. There are 12 residues in the CDR3. From germline, CDR1 is SGHRS and CDR2 YFSETQ. The CDR3 is CASSQGTYEQYF. DNA of the CDR3: TGCGCCAGCAGCCAAGGGACCTACGAGCAGTACTTC.

The sample holds many counts of this clonotype. The chain links TRBV18 to TRBJ2-7; TRBD1 matches at 8 bases. Trimming at V came to 5 bases and at J to 4 bases, leaving 7 bases not matched to a gene. CDR3 length: 14 amino acids. In germline, CDR1 is KGHSH, CDR2 LQKENI. CDR3 sequence: CASSIGTGGYEQYF. The CDR3 nucleotides are TGTGCCAGCTCAATAGGGACAGGCGGGTACGAGCAGTACTTC.

This clonotype was seen ten or more times. The chain combines TRBV12-3 or TRBV12-4 with TRBJ2-7; 13 bases are shared with TRBD2. J lost 4 bases, V lost 7 bases, and 7 bases had no gene match. This CDR3 region has 15 residues. The CDR3 DNA sequence: TGTGCCAGCACCAAACGACTAGCGGGAGGTTACGAGCAGTACTTC. This encodes CASTKRLAGGYEQYF.

At least ten counts were recorded for this clonotype. The V gene is TRBV20-1, the J gene TRBJ2-5; D not certain. The V and J ends lost 1 base and 1 base respectively, with 7 bases between them. The CDR3 runs 13 residues. Germline CDR1 and CDR2: DFQATT and SNEGSKA (reference sequence). The CDR3 DNA reads as TGCAGTGCTAGAGTAGGCGCCCAAGAGACCCAGTACTTC. Translating gives CSARVGAQETQYF.

The sample holds one count of this clonotype. V is TRBV6-2 or TRBV6-3 and J is TRBJ2-7; the match to TRBD2 covers 12 bases. Germline CDR1 is MNHEY and CDR2 is SVGEGT. The V and J ends lost 6 bases and 0 bases, in that order; junction bases with no gene match: 6. This CDR3 has 16 amino acids. This chain's CDR3 is CASSWTSGESSYEQYF. CDR3 nucleotide sequence: TGTGCCAGCAGCTGGACTAGCGGGGAGAGCTCCTACGAGCAGTACTTC.

This clonotype was seen many times. The chain has TRBV11-2 and TRBJ2-7, with D possibly being TRBD1 (6 bases). The germline gives CDR1 SGHAT, CDR2 FQNNGV. The ends were cut back, 6 bases at V and 4 bases at J, with 16 bases in the middle. This CDR3 has 14 residues. The CDR3 protein is CASRYPGHLYEQYF. The CDR3, as DNA: TGTGCCAGCAGATACCCGGGACACCTATACGAGCAGTACTTC.

This clonotype occurred many times. The rearrangement uses TRBV5-1 and TRBJ2-5, with TRBD2 matching 13 bases. The CDR3 covers 17 residues. J gave up 1 base and V 0 bases, and 3 bases lay outside the gene matches. Per the germline V gene, CDR1 is SGHRS and CDR2 is YFSETQ. CDR3 region: CASSLGLAGGGQETQYF. The DNA of the CDR3 is TGCGCCAGCAGCTTGGGACTAGCGGGAGGAGGCCAAGAGACCCAGTACTTC.

Many counts were recorded for this clonotype. The rearrangement joins TRBV27 to TRBJ1-1; D not certain. The CDR3 has 16 amino acids. Trimming removed 5 bases from V and 0 bases from J, with 16 bases in between. CDR1 and CDR2 (germline): MNHEY, SMNVEV (reference sequence). The CDR3 nucleotides are TGTGCCAGCAGTACGCCCGCCGCGGGGTTGAACACTGAAGCTTTCTTT. This codes for CASSTPAAGLNTEAFF.

This clonotype showed up many times. The CDR3 is CASSSRIGNTIYF. The DNA of the CDR3 is TGTGCCAGCAGCTCCAGGATCGGAAACACCATATATTTT. The chain combines TRBV7-2 with TRBJ1-3; D not certain. CDR1 and CDR2 (germline): SGHTA, FQGNSA. Trimming cost V 4 bases and J 4 bases, with 8 bases left between them. The CDR3 runs to 13 residues. Drawing the rest from reference TRBV7-2 and TRBJ1-3, the complete variable domain is GAGVSQSPSNKVTEKGKDVELRCDPISGHTALYWYRQSLGQGLEFLIYFQGNSAPDKSGLPSDRFSAERTGGSVSTLTIQRTQQEDSAVYLCASSSRIGNTIYFGEGSWLTVV.

This clonotype appeared many times. The chain couples TRBV29-1 to TRBJ2-7; tentatively, D is TRBD1 (6 bases). In germline, CDR1 is SQVTM, CDR2 ANQGSEA. There are 15 residues in the CDR3. Trimming left V 3 bases short and J 1 base short, with 16 bases between. The CDR3: CSVEITGTQSYEQYF. As DNA, the CDR3 is TGCAGCGTTGAGATCACCGGGACACAATCCTACGAGCAGTACTTC.

The chain carries TRBV20-1 and TRBJ2-7; 7 bases are a match to TRBD2. The CDR3 is 14 amino acids. Germline V gene sequence: CDR1 DFQATT, CDR2 SNEGSKA (reference sequence). Trimming at V came to 5 bases and at J to 4 bases, leaving 11 bases not matched to a gene. As DNA, the CDR3 is TGCAGTGCTCTCCTACCCTACGGGGGGTACGAGCAGTACTTC. Residues: CSALLPYGGYEQYF.